The rows below give T cell receptor beta chains drawn from one sample of a study of human T cells and chemical hapten exposure. Using its own MiXCR run on the RACE reads, TCRdb lists one record per CDR3 protein. Of roughly 120,000 distinct CDR3 sequences in the sample, roughly 13% were seen once. Source: whole blood, taken in connection with sensitization to the hapten diphenylcyclopropenone (DPC). All receptors derive from a man aged 18 to 30 with alopecia areata. Some clones in this sample may be carry-over from other donors' samples. Both conserved end residues are part of each CDR3. Each record gives: V gene, clone size, CDR3 protein. Some rows have no size entry. The others give once, few or many, or a class for an expanded clone.

>TRBV6-2/TRBV6-3|-
CASSYARETQYF
>TRBV4-3|few
CASSQGDFTTLSSYNEQFF
>TRBV7-9|few
CASSDGDRANEKLFF
>TRBV19|-
CASRVLVYGANVLTF
>TRBV12-3/TRBV12-4|many
CASSLGGAPDTQYF
>TRBV7-9|-
CASSSSSSETQYF
>TRBV9|-
CASSVLREGTGELFF
>TRBV19|-
CASSITGAGNQPQHF
>TRBV7-4|-
CASTYCGRMNTGELFF
>TRBV10-2|many
CASSESNRGLYEQYF
>TRBV19|few
CASQLPGARGSPLHF
>TRBV18|many
CASSPDELGAFF
>TRBV5-4|-
CASSQENRVMSTEAFF
>TRBV9|-
CASSKGYTQYF